These T cell receptor beta chains were read from a single sample in a study of CD8 T cells in ankylosing spondylitis. TCRdb analysed the 5' RACE reads with MiXCR anew, one entry per CDR3 protein. There are under 150,000 distinct CDR3 sequences in the sample; over 9.5% occur only once, and about 4% lies in the top ten. The sequenced material came from blood, either unsorted or a sorted T cell fraction (not recorded which). The receptors originated from a female donor with ankylosing spondylitis or in good health (not recorded which). Each CDR3 is given with its conserved first and last residue. Fields, in order: J gene, D gene, V gene, clone size, CDR3 DNA, CDR3 protein. D genes are given only for firm matches. Clone size is stated in some rows and not others, as once, few, many or a class when expanded.

J: TRBJ2-7; D: .; V: TRBV24-1; size: few; DNA: TGTGCCACCAGTGATTCGCGGGGGACAGCCACCCCCTACGAGCAGTACTTC; CDR3: CATSDSRGTATPYEQYF
J: TRBJ2-1; D: .; V: TRBV6-2/TRBV6-3; size: few; DNA: TGTGCCAGCAGCTATGGACAGACCTACAATGAGCAGTTCTTC; CDR3: CASSYGQTYNEQFF
J: TRBJ2-7; D: .; V: TRBV7-3; size: few; DNA: TGTGCCAGCAGACCCAGGCTGGTCGAGCAGTACTTC; CDR3: CASRPRLVEQYF
J: TRBJ1-1; D: .; V: TRBV12-3/TRBV12-4; size: .; DNA: TGTGCCAGCAGTTTAAGGGCCCTGACCACCGAAGCTTTCTTT; CDR3: CASSLRALTTEAFF
J: TRBJ2-5; D: .; V: TRBV19; size: few; DNA: TGTGCCATTAAGCCCGGGCTAACCCAAGAGACCCAGTACTTC; CDR3: CAIKPGLTQETQYF
J: TRBJ2-3; D: TRBD2; V: TRBV28; size: many; DNA: TGTGCCAGCAGTTTATCGGGGGGAATAGATACGCAGTATTTT; CDR3: CASSLSGGIDTQYF
J: TRBJ2-1; D: .; V: TRBV12-3/TRBV12-4; size: many; DNA: TGTGCCAGCACCCCGGGCTCCTACAATGAGCAGTTCTTC; CDR3: CASTPGSYNEQFF
J: TRBJ1-3; D: .; V: TRBV12-3/TRBV12-4; size: many; DNA: TGTGCCAGCAAGCAGGGGACTGGAAACACCATATATTTT; CDR3: CASKQGTGNTIYF
J: TRBJ2-3; D: TRBD2; V: TRBV11-2; size: .; DNA: TGTGCCAGCAGCTTCGGGACTAGCGGGAGGGCCTTTTCAGATACGCAGTATTTT; CDR3: CASSFGTSGRAFSDTQYF
J: TRBJ2-4; D: .; V: TRBV7-8; size: many; DNA: TGTGCCAGCAGCTTTTCTAGGGTCGGTCAGTACTTC; CDR3: CASSFSRVGQYF
J: TRBJ1-2; D: .; V: TRBV20-1; size: many; DNA: TGCAGTGCTAGACCCCGGACGGGTTATGGCTACACCTTC; CDR3: CSARPRTGYGYTF
J: TRBJ2-5; D: .; V: TRBV5-1; size: many; DNA: TGCGCCAGCAGCTTGGTTTCGAACGAAGAGACCCAGTACTTC; CDR3: CASSLVSNEETQYF
J: TRBJ2-2; D: TRBD1; V: TRBV20-1; size: many; DNA: TGCTGTGCTAGAGGATTGGGCGGACAGGGACACACCGGGGAGCTGTTTTTT; CDR3: CCARGLGGQGHTGELFF
J: TRBJ1-5; D: TRBD1; V: TRBV24-1; size: many; DNA: TGTGCCACCAGTGATACAACCGCCGGGACAGCTAATCAGCCCCAGCATTTT; CDR3: CATSDTTAGTANQPQHF
J: TRBJ2-1; D: TRBD2; V: TRBV7-7; size: many; DNA: TGTGCCAGCAGCTTAAGGGCTAGCGGGACCGACAATGAGCAGTTCTTC; CDR3: CASSLRASGTDNEQFF
J: TRBJ2-1; D: .; V: TRBV5-6; size: many; DNA: TGTGCCAGCAGCTTGGCCCTAGCTCGCAATGAGCAGTTCTTC; CDR3: CASSLALARNEQFF
J: TRBJ2-2; D: .; V: TRBV15; size: many; DNA: TGTGCCACCAGCAGAGCTAGTAGCGGGGAGCTGTTTTTT; CDR3: CATSRASSGELFF
J: TRBJ2-1; D: .; V: TRBV20-1; size: many; DNA: TGCAGTGCTAGAGGGGATTACAATGAGCAGTTCTTC; CDR3: CSARGDYNEQFF
J: TRBJ2-2; D: .; V: TRBV23-1; size: .; DNA: TGCGCCCCCTCCGCCCCTCTGAACACCGGGGAGCTGTTTTTT; CDR3: CAPSAPLNTGELFF
J: TRBJ2-7; D: TRBD1; V: TRBV12-3/TRBV12-4; size: many; DNA: TGTGCCAGCAGTATAGGACAGGGGGCCTACGAGCAGTACTTC; CDR3: CASSIGQGAYEQYF
J: TRBJ2-1; D: .; V: TRBV5-1; size: many; DNA: TGCGCCAGCAGCACCTCCGGGACAAGAAATGACAATGAGCAGTTCTTC; CDR3: CASSTSGTRNDNEQFF
J: TRBJ2-7; D: .; V: TRBV7-8; size: many; DNA: TGTGCCAGCAGCCCGGGCCGCGTGGGCCTCTACGAGCAGTACTTC; CDR3: CASSPGRVGLYEQYF
J: TRBJ2-3; D: .; V: TRBV5-5; size: many; DNA: TGTGCCAGCAGCACCAAGGCCGGCACAGATACGCAGTATTTT; CDR3: CASSTKAGTDTQYF
J: TRBJ2-3; D: .; V: TRBV20-1; size: many; DNA: TGCAGTGTTCTAGCGCGCACATCCACAGATACGCAGTATTTT; CDR3: CSVLARTSTDTQYF
J: TRBJ1-5; D: .; V: TRBV24-1; size: many; DNA: TGTGCCACCAGGTACGGCGGCCAGCCCCAGCATTTT; CDR3: CATRYGGQPQHF
J: TRBJ2-3; D: .; V: TRBV28; size: many; DNA: TGTGCCAGCAGTTTATTACCTGGGGCAGATACGCAGTATTTT; CDR3: CASSLLPGADTQYF
J: TRBJ1-2; D: .; V: TRBV11-3; size: many; DNA: TGTGCCAGCAGCTTAACCCCCCGTGGGGGAAATGGCTACACCTTC; CDR3: CASSLTPRGGNGYTF
J: TRBJ2-5; D: TRBD2; V: TRBV2; size: many; DNA: TGTGCCAGCAGTTTTACGGGAGGAAGGGAGACCCAGTACTTC; CDR3: CASSFTGGRETQYF
J: TRBJ2-2; D: .; V: TRBV14; size: many; DNA: TGTGCCAGCAGCCAATTTTTAACCGGGGAGCTGTTTTTT; CDR3: CASSQFLTGELFF
J: TRBJ2-1; D: TRBD2; V: TRBV4-1; size: many; DNA: TGCGCCAGCAGCCAAGATGGACTAGCGGGGTACAATGAGCAGTTCTTC; CDR3: CASSQDGLAGYNEQFF
J: TRBJ2-3; D: TRBD2; V: TRBV10-3; size: .; DNA: TGTGCCATATGTCCCGGGGGGGCCCTGGATACGCAGTATTTT; CDR3: CAICPGGALDTQYF
J: TRBJ1-5; D: .; V: TRBV27; size: many; DNA: TGTGCCAGCAGTAGGGGAAGCAATCAGCCCCAGCATTTT; CDR3: CASSRGSNQPQHF